This note documents a single TCR beta chain sequence. Its antigen is still unknown. No quality values exist for individual bases; no much larger clone is one base distant. The CDR3 measures 13 amino acids from cysteine to phenylalanine. Left in the record is the CDR3 DNA by itself, 39 bases read in frame from the first base. According to the germline V gene, CDR1 reads SGHAT and CDR2 reads FQNNGV. Trimming at the junction amounts to 6 bases on V and 5 bases on J, and the germline ends lie 11 bases apart. The sample is drawn from a study of cytomegalovirus exposure and HLA in healthy donors (dated by TCRdb to about 2017). With respect to the entire study: An earlier analysis of some 620 of the donors reported 276 Gb of sequence data and 95 million to 130 million unique TCR beta sequences obtained from some 170 million T cells. Donor age, sex, ethnicity and CMV serostatus were collected together with the repertoire data. Among the approximately 430 genotyped donors, approximately 82% belonged to the genetic ancestry cluster associated with self-reported Caucasian donors. High-throughput TCR immunosequencing, statistical association of individual TCRs with disease status, and machine learning were combined to predict cytomegalovirus infection status. Rather than using new phenotypic data, the later analysis identified candidate immune exposures from TCR beta sequences and from how often those sequences occurred across donors. The study used immunosequencing to profile the T cell repertoires of more than 650 subjects and linked those repertoires to cytomegalovirus serostatus. Every repertoire in the discovery cohort had been generated on one and the same sequencing platform. Genome-wide SNP genotypes for about 65% of the 666 donors were used in a later genetic analysis, which treated that subset as a discovery cohort. Roughly 5 DR-DQ haplotypes were treated as single units for association and clustering because of strong linkage in the cohort. An earlier analysis of around 540 of the donors applied high-throughput TCR beta sequencing to assess whether each TCR beta V gene segment acted as functional or pseudogenic. Class I and class II HLA loci were covered by the typing at four-digit resolution. The number of typed donors differed by locus: about 620-640 for A, B, C, DRB1 and DQB1; approximately 530 for DQA1; about 600 for DPA1; and 400 to 480 for DPB1. Roughly 310 gigabases of sequencing data and tens of millions of unique TCR sequences were included in an early release covering about 700 HLA-typed donors. To study patterns of TCR occurrence, a later analysis re-analyzed previously published TCR beta repertoires from around 700 donors and added high-resolution HLA genotyping. A separate validation cohort of roughly 120 different subjects was used in addition to the roughly 700-subject first cohort. Among some 400 genotyped donors of the cohort, an average of roughly 230,000 unique TCR beta nucleotide sequences was sequenced per donor, of which about 18% were non-productive. The study was designed to test whether signatures of past pathogen exposure could be identified by cataloging public T cell receptors. On the study overall, not on this receptor specifically: A further reported finding was that TCR beta sequences accurately predicted the HLA-A and HLA-B alleles for most subjects in the first cohort. An earlier analysis of some 590 of the donors showed that most TCR beta V segments appeared in productive rearrangements either about 87% or about 30% of the time, which broadly matched IMGT annotations. Most TCR sequences were seen in very few donors, while some public TCRs were found in many individuals. Because HLA typing was unavailable for some donors at each locus, only the typed subset was used in association tests. Because the 87-base-pair reads could not distinguish some IMGT-functional V segments, including TRBV6-2 and TRBV6-3, those segments were excluded. A later genetic analysis associated a missense DCLRE1C variant with V-gene and J-gene trimming of TCR beta chains, and an independent cohort replicated the association. Linkage disequilibrium might explain the correlated functional status among segregating V segments, but an unknown experimental factor could not be excluded. According to a later analysis, TCR association rates differed among HLA loci, with DRB1 alleles showing the most associated TCRs and HLA-C alleles showing the fewest. The cohort was sequenced for TCR beta chains only, and without alpha or paired-chain data the features that could be detected were limited. Three of the identified cytomegalovirus-associated TCR beta chains were confirmed in vitro to be specific for cytomegalovirus antigens. Strong co-occurrence of HLA alleles, especially DR and DQ, made assigning TCR associations to individual alleles difficult. The presence/absence analyses assumed that sequencing depth was roughly uniform across donors, and that assumption may not be true. According to a later analysis, most CMV-associated TCR beta chains appeared to be HLA-restricted, and the HLA associations seemed to be driven largely by CMV exposure. The classifier was reported to diagnose cytomegalovirus status with high specificity and sensitivity in both the original cohort and the validation cohort. A later genetic analysis reported fewer N-insertions in productive TCRs among donors in an Asian-associated ancestry cluster than the roughly 650-donor mean. It was suggested by the authors that the approach could potentially be generalized to other disease states and immunological phenotypes. A later analysis reported that several top co-occurrence clusters appeared linked to parvovirus B19, influenza, CMV and Epstein-Barr virus. In a later analysis, HLA-associated TCR beta chains were found to be more clonally expanded and to have lower generation probabilities than equally common non-associated chains. For the cohort, immune exposure information was limited to CMV serostatus. Specific HLA alleles were associated with about 17,000 TCR beta sequences at a false discovery rate of 0.05 in a later analysis. A cluster of highly shared sequence variants was judged likely to be a technical artifact of the sequencing pipeline. Because counts were too low, 15 to 20 rarely observed V segments, including chromosome 9 orphons, were excluded from the earlier analysis of roughly 580 of the donors. A total of 150 to 200 TCR beta chains were listed by the study as associated with cytomegalovirus.

The library was obtained by the immunoSEQ multiplex PCR assay. A mixture of 60 forward primers for TCR Vbeta segments and 13 reverse primers for TCR Jbeta segments was used in the multiplex PCR. A multiplex PCR assay on genomic DNA amplified the CDR3 region of rearranged TCR beta genes. The amplified TCR beta libraries were sequenced on the Illumina HiSeq System as 87-base-pair reads. For the original study's pipeline: Across the 666 repertoires, a later analysis counted around 80 million unique TCR beta chains, approximately 12 million of which were shared by at least two donors. Raw reads were error-corrected and collapsed into unique sequences by a nearest-neighbor algorithm in which closely related sequences were merged to remove PCR and sequencing errors. Alignment of CDR3 sequences to IMGT reference sequences was used to assign V, D and J gene segments. For a sequence to be retained, a match of at least six nucleotides to both a V gene segment and a J gene segment was required. Rearrangements were called productive when the CDR3 lacked stop codons and stayed in frame with V and J; all others were non-productive. Following IMGT convention, CDR3 was defined as the stretch from the second conserved V-encoded cysteine to the conserved J-encoded phenylalanine. Sequences without an unambiguous match to a single V gene segment were excluded from the earlier analysis of about 630 of the donors. An earlier analysis of fewer than 750 of the donors classified V segments as functional when productive rearrangements were above 56.7% and as segregating when the standard deviation between donors was above 5%. A statistical classification framework was built for diagnosing cytomegalovirus status from the catalog of TCR beta chain sequences. In a later analysis, V and J genes were assigned by comparing TCR nucleotide sequences against IMGT/GENE-DB human TR gene sequences. Using the TCRdist pipeline, a later analysis assigned CDR3 sequences along with most-parsimonious VDJ recombination scenarios. In a later analysis, every TCR beta chain was defined by the combination of its CDR3 amino acid sequence and its V-gene family, and reads without a unique V-gene family were dropped. A later analysis removed roughly 590 highly shared, low-generation-probability nucleotide sequences to deal with suspected cross-contamination and a sequencing artifact. In a later analysis, a clonal expansion index for each public chain was calculated from normalized within-repertoire ranks of inferred template counts. In a later analysis, generation probabilities were computed with a VDJ recombination model fitted to out-of-frame rearrangements, and the resulting probabilities were checked against IGoR. In a later analysis, TCR-TCR, TCR-HLA and TCR-CMV co-occurrence was scored with hypergeometric tests, and a repertoire-size bias correction was applied to TCR pairs. In a later analysis, false discovery rates were estimated by permuting HLA or CMV assignments 20 times. A later analysis grouped co-occurring TCRs with DBSCAN, adding TCRdist sequence similarity when clustering within HLA-allele-positive subsets. For co-occurrence clustering, repertoires with fewer than 30,000 or more than 120,000 public chains were excluded, along with five repertoires with anomalous nucleotide sharing. Not all clones reach the TCRdb copy of this immuneACCESS table, which keeps in-frame sequences only. Checked studies attribute under half of the gap to unresolved V genes and leave the rest unexplained. V and J calls plus clone size are reproduced from that table; the DNA served to infer D and trimming. The sample profile shows some 140,000 clones; around 79% of them were found once. The ten largest clones take up about 3.1% of the sample.

The cohort was made up of about 610 healthy bone marrow donors. At the time of sampling, every cohort member was nominally healthy, though immune exposures that went unrecorded were likely present. The donor was CMV seronegative and belonged to the group of approximately 320 seronegative cohort members. Every donor gave a peripheral blood sample, and the peripheral blood mononuclear cells from that sample were used for TCR beta sequencing. The Qiagen DNeasy Blood Extraction Kit was used to extract genomic DNA from the blood cell samples. This chain joins TRBV11-2 to TRBJ2-1; the D gene is perhaps TRBD1, on 5 matching bases. This receptor was taken from a female donor in good health and CMV-seronegative. What was sequenced was PBMCs. Read as DNA, the sequence is TGTGCCAGCAGTAGGGGCCGGAACAATGAGCAGTTCTTC. This gives the protein CASSRGRNNEQFF.